The 18 T cell receptor beta chains presented below share a single source sample, sequenced in a study of T cells in Graves' hyperthyroidism and ophthalmopathy. Amplification targeted TCR beta CDR3 regions from RNA transcripts. HTBI primers were employed in a first-round RT-PCR of the TCR CDR3. MiXCR, applied by TCRdb to the multiplex PCR reads, yields one record per CDR3 protein. The data hold 300,000 to 450,000 distinct CDR3 sequences, with 13% to 15% observed a single time. Sequences were obtained from blood. The receptor set was obtained from a young woman with Graves' ophthalmopathy.

This clonotype has ten or more counts. The chain combines TRBV2 with TRBJ1-3, with D perhaps matching TRBD1 (6 bases). This CDR3 spans 15 amino acids. Germline CDR1 is SNHLY and CDR2 is FYNNEI. The V end lost 8 bases, the J end lost 4 bases, and 18 bases lay between the germline ends. CDR3 DNA: TGTGCCAGCTTAGGCGGCGGGGGGCGCGGAAACACCATATATTTT. It yields the protein CASLGGGGRGNTIYF.

Ten or more counts support this clonotype. The CDR3 protein is CASVALPTSGAVGSGELFF. CDR3 coding DNA: TGTGCCAGCGTCGCTCTACCGACTAGCGGGGCTGTCGGGTCCGGGGAGCTGTTTTTT. This rearrangement joins TRBV2 to TRBJ2-2, with TRBD2 matching 11 bases. This CDR3 spans 19 amino acids. Germline loops: CDR1 SNHLY, CDR2 FYNNEI. Germline trimming cut 8 bases from V and 6 bases from J; bases unmatched to any gene: 20.

This clonotype was seen ten or more times. The rearrangement links TRBV10-3 to TRBJ2-1; D is uncertain. This CDR3 has 14 residues. Germline V gene data show CDR1 as ENHRY and CDR2 as SYGVKD. Trimming shortened V by 8 bases and J by 0 bases, and 11 bases separated the two germline ends. This CDR3 is CAIQDSSSYNEQFF. DNA for the CDR3: TGTGCCATCCAAGACTCAAGCTCCTACAATGAGCAGTTCTTC.

The rearrangement links TRBV7-9 to TRBJ2-1; 10 nucleotides line up with TRBD2. Germline loops: CDR1 SEHNR, CDR2 FQNEAQ (reference sequence). V was clipped by 0 bases and J by 7 bases; unmatched bases: 15. This CDR3 has 19 residues. This CDR3 reads CASSLAGGQRGGVRNEQFF. CDR3 sequence (DNA): TGTGCCAGCAGCTTAGCGGGGGGGCAGCGGGGGGGGGTCCGGAATGAGCAGTTCTTC.

The chain uses TRBV9 and TRBJ1-1; the D is unclear. The CDR3 contains 13 residues. Trimming removed 0 bases from V and 4 bases from J, with 7 bases in between. Germline V gene data show CDR1 as SGDLS and CDR2 as YYNGEE. Here the CDR3 reads CASSVGWATEAFF. The CDR3 bases are TGTGCCAGCAGCGTAGGCTGGGCCACTGAAGCTTTCTTT.

The genes are TRBV28 and TRBJ2-3; D not resolved. In germline, CDR1 is MDHEN, CDR2 SYDVKM. This CDR3 is built from 13 residues. The ends were cut back, 3 bases at V and 2 bases at J, with 6 bases in the middle. The CDR3 reads CASSFITTDTQYF. CDR3 DNA: TGTGCCAGCAGTTTCATCACCACAGATACGCAGTATTTT.

This clonotype was observed at least ten times. This rearrangement joins TRBV14 to TRBJ2-7, with D tentatively TRBD1 (5 bases). Germline CDR1 is SGHDN and CDR2 is FVKESK. Trimming removed 4 bases at V and 4 bases at J, with 11 bases between. The CDR3 spans 13 residues. CDR3: CASSPTEEYEQYF. CDR3 nucleotides: TGTGCCAGCAGCCCGACAGAGGAATACGAGCAGTACTTC.

This clonotype was counted many times. The chain uses TRBV20-1 and TRBJ2-5; D tentatively fits TRBD1 or TRBD2 (5 bases each). The CDR3 sequence is 14 residues long. V was shortened by 3 bases and J by 2 bases, with 13 bases between the two germline ends. The germline CDR1 and CDR2 sequences are DFQATT and SNEGSKA (reference sequence). CDR3 in DNA: TGCAGTGCTAGGGACCGGGACCAGCAAGAGACCCAGTACTTC. Translated, it gives CSARDRDQQETQYF.

This clonotype was recorded many times. The rearrangement uses TRBV7-3 and TRBJ2-5; D call uncertain. CDR1 and CDR2 (germline): SGHTA, FQGTGA. The CDR3 contains 13 residues. V lost 3 bases and J lost 1, with 6 bases in between. CDR3 loop: CASSFNGQETQYF. DNA of the CDR3: TGTGCCAGCAGCTTTAACGGCCAAGAGACCCAGTACTTC.

Ten or more counts support this clonotype. V and J are TRBV28 and TRBJ1-6; TRBD1 is a possible D gene (6 bases). The V end lost 5 bases, the J end lost 5 bases, and 10 bases lay between the germline ends. CDR1 is MDHEN, CDR2 SYDVKM, per germline. The CDR3 is 14 amino acids. The CDR3 reads CASSLQGDNSPLHF. The CDR3 DNA follows: TGTGCCAGCAGTCTACAGGGCGATAATTCACCCCTCCACTTT. The full variable domain, rest sourced from reference TRBV28 and TRBJ1-6, is DVKVTQSSRYLVKRTGEKVFLECVQDMDHENMFWYRQDPGLGLRLIYFSYDVKMKEKGDIPEGYSVSREKKERFSLILESASTNQTSMYLCASSLQGDNSPLHFGNGTRLTVT.

This clonotype was counted many times. V and J are TRBV7-8 and TRBJ2-5; D is tentatively TRBD1 or TRBD2 (6 bases each). The germline CDR1 and CDR2 sequences are SGHVS and FQNEAQ. The V end lost 5 bases, the J end lost 5 bases, and 18 bases lay between the germline ends. This CDR3 spans 15 amino acids. CDR3 region: CASSLVGGLWETQYF. CDR3 in DNA: TGTGCCAGCAGCCTGGTTGGGGGGCTCTGGGAGACCCAGTACTTC.

This sequence joins TRBV4-1 and TRBJ2-7, with D maybe TRBD2 (5 bases). CDR1 MGHRA and CDR2 YSYEKL come from the germline V gene. Trimming took off 0 bases at V and 5 bases at J, with 8 bases between the two ends. CDR3 length: 13 amino acids. Here the CDR3 DNA reads TGCGCCAGCAGCCAAGAGTATAGCGACGAGCAGTACTTC. Translation gives CASSQEYSDEQYF.

This clonotype appeared many times. The chain uses TRBV20-1 and TRBJ2-5; D is ambiguous. V lost 4 bases and J lost 2, with 20 bases in between. Per the germline V gene, CDR1 is DFQATT and CDR2 is SNEGSKA (reference sequence). The CDR3 is 16 residues long. For the CDR3, the DNA is TGCAGTGCTATACAATCTTCCCGGGTCCTACAAGAGACCCAGTACTTC. It encodes CSAIQSSRVLQETQYF.

This clonotype was detected ten times or more. The J gene is TRBJ1-1, the V gene TRBV7-3, with D perhaps matching TRBD1 (5 bases). Germline CDR1 is SGHTA and CDR2 is FQGTGA. CDR3 length: 16 amino acids. The germline V and J ends were trimmed by 5 bases and 1 base, with 17 bases remaining between them. The CDR3 protein is CASSLSRVGQNTEAFF. In DNA form, the CDR3 reads TGTGCCAGCAGCCTATCGAGGGTGGGGCAGAACACTGAAGCTTTCTTT.

This clonotype was counted at least ten times. This rearrangement joins TRBV12-3 or TRBV12-4 to TRBJ2-1; 10 nucleotides agree with TRBD1. The CDR3 length is 17 residues. With V trimmed by 4 bases and J by 7 bases, 13 bases remained unmatched. CDR3 bases: TGTGCCAGCAGTTCCCTCGAAGGGGGACAGGGGAGGAATGAGCAGTTCTTC. Protein: CASSSLEGGQGRNEQFF.

This clonotype was detected ten times or more. The V and J genes are TRBV3-1 and TRBJ1-6, with D possibly matching TRBD1 (5 bases). Germline-derived CDR1 and CDR2 are LGHDT and YNNKEL (reference sequence). The CDR3 spans 13 residues. The germline V and J ends were trimmed by 8 bases and 7 bases, with 12 bases remaining between them. CDR3 coding DNA: TGTGCCAGCTCCACTCACAGGAATTCACCCCTCCACTTT. Translating it yields CASSTHRNSPLHF.

This clonotype showed up just a few times. J is TRBJ2-3 and V is TRBV19; no reliable D call. The CDR3 sequence is 16 residues long. Germline V gene lookup returns CDR1 LNHDA and CDR2 SQIVND (reference sequence). Trimming removed 11 bases at V and 1 base at J, with 22 bases between. The CDR3 sequence: CARAVKASLGTDTQYF. As DNA, the CDR3 is TGTGCCCGGGCCGTAAAAGCGTCCCTAGGCACAGATACGCAGTATTTT.

This clonotype was seen at least ten times. The rearrangement links TRBV20-1 to TRBJ2-3; D is uncertain. Germline-derived CDR1 and CDR2 are DFQATT and SNEGSKA (reference sequence). Trimming stripped 5 bases from V and 0 bases from J, with 15 bases between. CDR3 length equals 15 residues. DNA for the CDR3: TGCAGTGCTCCTCAGATTGCTACTAGCACAGATACGCAGTATTTT. It is translated as CSAPQIATSTDTQYF.